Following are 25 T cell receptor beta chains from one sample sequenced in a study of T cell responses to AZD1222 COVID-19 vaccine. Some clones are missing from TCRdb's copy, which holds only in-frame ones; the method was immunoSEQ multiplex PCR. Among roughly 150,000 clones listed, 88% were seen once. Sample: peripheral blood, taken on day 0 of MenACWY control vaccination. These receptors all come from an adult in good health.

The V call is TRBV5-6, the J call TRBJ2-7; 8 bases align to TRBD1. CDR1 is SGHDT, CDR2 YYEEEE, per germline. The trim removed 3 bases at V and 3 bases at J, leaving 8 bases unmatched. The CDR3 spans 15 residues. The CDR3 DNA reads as TGTGCCAGCAGCTCCTCAGGGGGCATGGTCTACGAGCAGTACTTC. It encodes CASSSSGGMVYEQYF. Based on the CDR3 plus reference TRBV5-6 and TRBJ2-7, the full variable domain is DAGVTQSPTHLIKTRGQQVTLRCSPKSGHDTVSWYQQALGQGPQFIFQYYEEEERQRGNFPDRFSGHQFPNYSSELNVNALLLGDSALYLCASSSSGGMVYEQYFGPGTRLTVT.

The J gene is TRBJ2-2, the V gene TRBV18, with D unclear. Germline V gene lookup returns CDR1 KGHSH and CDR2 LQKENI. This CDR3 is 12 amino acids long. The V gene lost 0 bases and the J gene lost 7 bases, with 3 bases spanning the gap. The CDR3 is CASSPPSGELFF. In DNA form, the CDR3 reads TGTGCCAGCTCACCACCGAGCGGGGAGCTGTTTTTT.

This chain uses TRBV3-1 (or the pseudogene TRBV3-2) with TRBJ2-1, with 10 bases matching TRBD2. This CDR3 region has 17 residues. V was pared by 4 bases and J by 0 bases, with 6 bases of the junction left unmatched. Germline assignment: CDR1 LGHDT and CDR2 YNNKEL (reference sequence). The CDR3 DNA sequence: TGTGCCAGCAGCCGGACTAGCGGCTTCTCCTCCTACAATGAGCAGTTCTTC. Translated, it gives CASSRTSGFSSYNEQFF.

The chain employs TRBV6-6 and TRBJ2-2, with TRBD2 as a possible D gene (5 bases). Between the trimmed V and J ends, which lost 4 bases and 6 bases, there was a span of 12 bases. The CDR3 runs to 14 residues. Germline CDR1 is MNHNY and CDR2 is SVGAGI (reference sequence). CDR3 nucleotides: TGTGCCAGCAGTTTCGGACTGCCAGCCGGGGAGCTGTTTTTT. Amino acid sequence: CASSFGLPAGELFF.

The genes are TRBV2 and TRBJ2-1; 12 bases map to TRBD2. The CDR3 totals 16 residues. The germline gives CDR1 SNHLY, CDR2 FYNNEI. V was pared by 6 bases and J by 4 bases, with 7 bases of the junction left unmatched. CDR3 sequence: CASSGRLAGAYNEQFF. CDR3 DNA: TGTGCCAGCAGCGGTAGACTAGCGGGAGCTTACAATGAGCAGTTCTTC.

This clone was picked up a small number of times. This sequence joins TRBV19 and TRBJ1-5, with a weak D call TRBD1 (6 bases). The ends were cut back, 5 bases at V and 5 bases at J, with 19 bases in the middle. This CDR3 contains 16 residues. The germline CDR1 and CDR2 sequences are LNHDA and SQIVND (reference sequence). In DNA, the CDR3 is TGTGCCAGTAGTGACGGGACAACTCCTTGGCATCAGCCCCAGCATTTT. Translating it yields CASSDGTTPWHQPQHF. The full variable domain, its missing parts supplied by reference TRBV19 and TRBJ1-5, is DGGITQSPKYLFRKEGQNVTLSCEQNLNHDAMYWYRQDPGQGLRLIYYSQIVNDFQKGDIAEGYSVSREKKESFPLTVTSAQKNPTAFYLCASSDGTTPWHQPQHFGDGTRLSIL.

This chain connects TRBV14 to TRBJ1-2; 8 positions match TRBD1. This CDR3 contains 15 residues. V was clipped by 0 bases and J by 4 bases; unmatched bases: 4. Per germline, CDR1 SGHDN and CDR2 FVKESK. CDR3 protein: CASSQEAQGAYGYTF. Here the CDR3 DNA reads TGTGCCAGCAGCCAAGAAGCGCAGGGGGCCTATGGCTACACCTTC.

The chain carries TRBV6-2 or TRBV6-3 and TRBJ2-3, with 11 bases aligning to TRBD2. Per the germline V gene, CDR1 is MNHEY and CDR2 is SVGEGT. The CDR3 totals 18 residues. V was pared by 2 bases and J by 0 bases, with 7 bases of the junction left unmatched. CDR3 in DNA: TGTGCCAGCAGTTACCCCGGGACTAGCGGAACTAGCACAGATACGCAGTATTTT. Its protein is CASSYPGTSGTSTDTQYF.

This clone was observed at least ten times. The CDR3 spells CALARDRPFGYTF. The CDR3 nucleotides are TGTGCCCTCGCGAGGGACAGACCTTTTGGCTACACCTTC. The chain employs TRBV30 and TRBJ1-2; 7 bases agree with TRBD1. The length of the CDR3 is 13 residues. V lost 8 bases and J lost 7; bases outside the gene matches: 13. Per the germline V gene, CDR1 is GTSNPN and CDR2 is SVGIG (reference sequence).

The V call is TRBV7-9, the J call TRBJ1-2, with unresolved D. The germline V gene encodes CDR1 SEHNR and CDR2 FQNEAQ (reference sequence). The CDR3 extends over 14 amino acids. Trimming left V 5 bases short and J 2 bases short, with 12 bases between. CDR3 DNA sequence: TGTGCCAGCAGCCCTGCTCTCAAGAACTATGGCTACACCTTC. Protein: CASSPALKNYGYTF.

Here the CDR3 DNA reads TGTGCCAGTAGTAGCTCCATACTAGGTCCCGAGACCCAGTACTTC. Encoded protein: CASSSSILGPETQYF. The rearrangement links TRBV19 to TRBJ2-5, with D possibly matching TRBD2 (5 bases). This CDR3 contains 15 residues. The V and J ends lost 4 bases and 5 bases respectively, with 17 bases between them. Germline V CDR1 and CDR2: LNHDA, SQIVND (reference sequence).

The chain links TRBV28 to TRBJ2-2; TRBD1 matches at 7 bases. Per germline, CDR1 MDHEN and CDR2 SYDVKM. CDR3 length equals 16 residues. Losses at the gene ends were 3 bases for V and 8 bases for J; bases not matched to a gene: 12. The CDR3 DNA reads TGTGCCAGCAGTTTTACAGGGACAGTTCGGTCAGGGGAGCTGTTTTTT. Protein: CASSFTGTVRSGELFF. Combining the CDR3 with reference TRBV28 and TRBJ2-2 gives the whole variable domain DVKVTQSSRYLVKRTGEKVFLECVQDMDHENMFWYRQDPGLGLRLIYFSYDVKMKEKGDIPEGYSVSREKKERFSLILESASTNQTSMYLCASSFTGTVRSGELFFGEGSRLTVL.

The CDR3 here is CASTQAVTYEQYF. CDR3 nucleotides: TGTGCCAGCACCCAAGCCGTTACCTACGAGCAGTACTTC. The chain recombines TRBV21-1 with TRBJ2-7; TRBD2 is taken as the D call from the table, unchecked against the DNA. TRBV21-1 is classified as a pseudogene. The CDR3 is made up of 13 amino acids.

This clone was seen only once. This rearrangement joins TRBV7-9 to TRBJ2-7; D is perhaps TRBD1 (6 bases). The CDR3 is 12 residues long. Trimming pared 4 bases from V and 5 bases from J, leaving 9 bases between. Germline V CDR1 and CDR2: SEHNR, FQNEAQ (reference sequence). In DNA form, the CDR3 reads TGTGCCAGCAGCTCCAGGGGCCACGAGCAGTACTTC. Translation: CASSSRGHEQYF.

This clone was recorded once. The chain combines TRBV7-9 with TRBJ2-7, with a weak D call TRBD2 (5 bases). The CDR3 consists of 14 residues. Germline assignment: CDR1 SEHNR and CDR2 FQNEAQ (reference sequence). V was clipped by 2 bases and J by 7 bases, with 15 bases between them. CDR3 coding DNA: TGTGCCAGCAGCTTAATGGACGGGGTTCGGGAGCAGTACTTC. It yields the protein CASSLMDGVREQYF. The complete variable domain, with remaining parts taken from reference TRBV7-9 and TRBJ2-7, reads DTGVSQNPRHKITKRGQNVTFRCDPISEHNRLYWYRQTLGQGPEFLTYFQNEAQLEKSRLLSDRFSAERPKGSFSTLEIQRTEQGDSAMYLCASSLMDGVREQYFGPGTRLTVT.

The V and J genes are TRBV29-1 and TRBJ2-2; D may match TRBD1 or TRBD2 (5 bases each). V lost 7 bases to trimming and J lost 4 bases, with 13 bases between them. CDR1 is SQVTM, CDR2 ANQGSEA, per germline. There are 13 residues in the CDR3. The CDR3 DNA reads TGCAGCGCTCGGGACGGACGCACCGGGGAGCTGTTTTTT. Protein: CSARDGRTGELFF.

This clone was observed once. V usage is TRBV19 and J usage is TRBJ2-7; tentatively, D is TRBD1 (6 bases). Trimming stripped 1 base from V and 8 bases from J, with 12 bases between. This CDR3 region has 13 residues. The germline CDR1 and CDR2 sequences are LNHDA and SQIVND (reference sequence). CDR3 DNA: TGTGCCAGTAGTATAGGGACAGAAACAAAGCAGTACTTC. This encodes CASSIGTETKQYF.

The CDR3 spells CAWRGGTEAFF. CDR3 bases: TGTGCCTGGAGGGGAGGCACTGAAGCTTTCTTT. V usage is TRBV30 and J usage is TRBJ1-1; D unclear. The CDR3 consists of 11 residues. Deletions cut 3 bases from V and 4 bases from J, with 6 bases between. The V gene's germline CDR1 is GTSNPN and CDR2 SVGIG (reference sequence).

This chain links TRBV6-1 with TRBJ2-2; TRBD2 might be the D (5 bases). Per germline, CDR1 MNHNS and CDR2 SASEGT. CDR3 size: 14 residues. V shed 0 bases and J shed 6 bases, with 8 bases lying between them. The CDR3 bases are TGTGCCAGCAGTGAAGCGGAACTAGCCGGGGAGCTGTTTTTT. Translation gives CASSEAELAGELFF.

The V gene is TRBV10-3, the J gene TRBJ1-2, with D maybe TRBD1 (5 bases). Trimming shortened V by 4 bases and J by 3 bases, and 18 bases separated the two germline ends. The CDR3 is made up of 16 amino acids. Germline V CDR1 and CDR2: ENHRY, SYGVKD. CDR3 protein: CAISAGRGQDHYGYTF. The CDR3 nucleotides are TGTGCCATCAGTGCTGGTCGGGGCCAAGACCACTATGGCTACACCTTC.

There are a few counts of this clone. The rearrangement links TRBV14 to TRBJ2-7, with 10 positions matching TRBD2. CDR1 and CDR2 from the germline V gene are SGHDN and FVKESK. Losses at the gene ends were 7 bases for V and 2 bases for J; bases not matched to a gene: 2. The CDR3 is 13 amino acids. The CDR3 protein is CASTSGGAYEQYF. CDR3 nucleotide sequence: TGTGCCAGCACGAGCGGGGGGGCCTACGAGCAGTACTTC.

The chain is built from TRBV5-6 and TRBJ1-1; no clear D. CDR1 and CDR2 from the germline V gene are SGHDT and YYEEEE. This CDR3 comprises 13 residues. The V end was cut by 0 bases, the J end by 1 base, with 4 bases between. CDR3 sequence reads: CASSLVPNTEAFF. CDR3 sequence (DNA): TGTGCCAGCAGCTTGGTCCCGAACACTGAAGCTTTCTTT. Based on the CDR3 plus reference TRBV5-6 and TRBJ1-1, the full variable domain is DAGVTQSPTHLIKTRGQQVTLRCSPKSGHDTVSWYQQALGQGPQFIFQYYEEEERQRGNFPDRFSGHQFPNYSSELNVNALLLGDSALYLCASSLVPNTEAFFGQGTRLTVV.

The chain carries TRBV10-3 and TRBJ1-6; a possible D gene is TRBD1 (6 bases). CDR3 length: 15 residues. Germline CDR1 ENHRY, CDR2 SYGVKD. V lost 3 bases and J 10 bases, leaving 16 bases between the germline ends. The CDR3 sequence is CAISDRQALISPLHF. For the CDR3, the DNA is TGTGCCATCAGTGATAGACAGGCCCTCATATCACCCCTCCACTTT.

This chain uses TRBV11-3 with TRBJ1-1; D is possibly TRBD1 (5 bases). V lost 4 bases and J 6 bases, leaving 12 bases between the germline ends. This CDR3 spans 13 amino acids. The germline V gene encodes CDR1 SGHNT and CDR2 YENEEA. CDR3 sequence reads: CASSSYRGAEAFF. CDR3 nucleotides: TGTGCCAGCAGCTCCTATCGAGGGGCTGAAGCTTTCTTT.

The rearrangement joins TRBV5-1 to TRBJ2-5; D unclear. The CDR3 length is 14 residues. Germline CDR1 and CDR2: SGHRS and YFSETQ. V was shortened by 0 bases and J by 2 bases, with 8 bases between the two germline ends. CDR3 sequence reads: CASSLEVVQETQYF. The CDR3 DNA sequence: TGCGCCAGCAGCTTGGAGGTGGTTCAAGAGACCCAGTACTTC.